Listed below are T cell receptor beta chains from one sample, sequenced in a study of cytotoxic CD8 clonotypes in ibrutinib-treated CLL. Sequencing was performed with immunoSEQ multiplex PCR; in TCRdb, only in-frame clones are kept and a portion is missing. The table shows some 16,000 clones, with approximately 71% occurring only once. The source material was PBMCs, sampled before ibrutinib treatment. These receptors were collected from a human donor with chronic lymphocytic leukemia. The CDR3 runs from the conserved cysteine through the conserved F or W. Each record gives: clone size, D gene, V gene, J gene, CDR3 DNA, CDR3 protein. The D gene is left open where the match is weak. A clone size is listed for some rows: how often the clone was seen (once, few, many), or a class if it is expanded.

clone_size: -; d_call: -; v_call: TRBV5-1; j_call: TRBJ2-7; cdr3_nt: TGCGCCTCGAAGAGGCAGGACGGAGTCGTCTACGAGCAGTACTTC; cdr3_aa: CASKRQDGVVYEQYF
clone_size: once; d_call: -; v_call: TRBV15; j_call: TRBJ2-7; cdr3_nt: TGTGCCACCAGCAGAGAGGACGGTGCGTACGAGCAGTACTTC; cdr3_aa: CATSREDGAYEQYF
clone_size: -; d_call: -; v_call: TRBV6-6; j_call: TRBJ2-7; cdr3_nt: TGTGCCAGCAGCCTCGCGCCGGGCAGGGTCCACGAGCAGTACTTC; cdr3_aa: CASSLAPGRVHEQYF
clone_size: -; d_call: -; v_call: TRBV20-1; j_call: TRBJ1-1; cdr3_nt: TGCAGTGCTAGTGTCCACACTGAAGCTTTCTTT; cdr3_aa: CSASVHTEAFF
clone_size: once; d_call: TRBD1; v_call: TRBV11-3; j_call: TRBJ2-7; cdr3_nt: TGTGCCAGCAGCTTAGGGCGGGACAGGGTCTACGAGCAGTACTTC; cdr3_aa: CASSLGRDRVYEQYF
clone_size: -; d_call: -; v_call: TRBV7-2; j_call: TRBJ2-5; cdr3_nt: TGTGCCAGTACCCCGACCCGGTACCAAGAGACCCAGTACTTC; cdr3_aa: CASTPTRYQETQYF
clone_size: -; d_call: -; v_call: TRBV28; j_call: TRBJ2-2; cdr3_nt: TGTGCCAGCAGTTTATCCGACCGGGACACCGGGGAGCTGTTTTTT; cdr3_aa: CASSLSDRDTGELFF
clone_size: -; d_call: -; v_call: TRBV7-3; j_call: TRBJ2-1; cdr3_nt: TGTGCCAGCAGCTCGCGGACAAACAATGAGCAGTTCTTC; cdr3_aa: CASSSRTNNEQFF
clone_size: -; d_call: TRBD1; v_call: TRBV4-3; j_call: TRBJ1-1; cdr3_nt: TGCGCCAGCAGCCAAGACAGGACAGGGGGGACTGAAGCTTTCTTT; cdr3_aa: CASSQDRTGGTEAFF
clone_size: -; d_call: -; v_call: TRBV12-5; j_call: TRBJ1-5; cdr3_nt: TGTGCTAGTGAGGGCGGGAGCAATCAGCCCCAGCATTTT; cdr3_aa: CASEGGSNQPQHF
clone_size: -; d_call: TRBD2; v_call: TRBV5-1; j_call: TRBJ2-2; cdr3_nt: TGCGCCAGCAGCTTTCGTCCTAGCGGGATCGACACCGGGGAGCTGTTTTTT; cdr3_aa: CASSFRPSGIDTGELFF
clone_size: -; d_call: -; v_call: TRBV18; j_call: TRBJ1-1; cdr3_nt: TGTGCCAGCTCACCTCGGGGGGCGAACACTGAAGCTTTCTTT; cdr3_aa: CASSPRGANTEAFF
clone_size: -; d_call: -; v_call: TRBV6-5; j_call: TRBJ2-7; cdr3_nt: TGTGCCAGCAGTTACTCGAGAGGGGTCTGGCACGAGCAGTACTTC; cdr3_aa: CASSYSRGVWHEQYF
clone_size: few; d_call: -; v_call: TRBV5-1; j_call: TRBJ1-1; cdr3_nt: TGCGCCAGCAGTTTCGATAAGAACACTGAAGCTTTCTTT; cdr3_aa: CASSFDKNTEAFF
clone_size: -; d_call: -; v_call: TRBV5-6; j_call: TRBJ1-1; cdr3_nt: TGTGCCAGCAGCCCCGGGGCGGGTAACAGAGACGCTTTCTTT; cdr3_aa: CASSPGAGNRDAFF
clone_size: -; d_call: TRBD2; v_call: TRBV11-1; j_call: TRBJ2-1; cdr3_nt: TGTGCCAGCAGCTTAGGGGCTAGCGGCATTTCCGGGGCGCAGTTCTTC; cdr3_aa: CASSLGASGISGAQFF
clone_size: -; d_call: -; v_call: TRBV7-8; j_call: TRBJ2-5; cdr3_nt: TGTGCCAGCAGCGTAATGCAGGGGCAAGAGACCCAGTACTTC; cdr3_aa: CASSVMQGQETQYF
clone_size: -; d_call: TRBD1; v_call: TRBV6-1; j_call: TRBJ1-1; cdr3_nt: TGTGCCACCCGAAGGGACAGGGAAGTCGCTGAAGCTTTCTTT; cdr3_aa: CATRRDREVAEAFF
clone_size: -; d_call: -; v_call: TRBV7-2; j_call: TRBJ2-7; cdr3_nt: TGTGCCAGCAGCCCGTGGGGGAGCTCCTACGAGCAGTACTTC; cdr3_aa: CASSPWGSSYEQYF
clone_size: few; d_call: -; v_call: TRBV19; j_call: TRBJ1-6; cdr3_nt: TGTGCCAGGGACTACTATAATTCACCCCTCCACTTT; cdr3_aa: CARDYYNSPLHF
clone_size: -; d_call: -; v_call: TRBV19; j_call: TRBJ2-7; cdr3_nt: TGTGCCAGTGGCGGCCCAGGGGCCGAGCAGTACTTC; cdr3_aa: CASGGPGAEQYF
clone_size: -; d_call: -; v_call: TRBV18; j_call: TRBJ1-3; cdr3_nt: TGTGCCAGCTCCCTTGACAGGAGCTCTGGAAACACCATATATTTT; cdr3_aa: CASSLDRSSGNTIYF
clone_size: -; d_call: -; v_call: TRBV30; j_call: TRBJ2-5; cdr3_nt: TGTGCCTGGGCACTTCTTAGGGGCTTCGGGACCCAGTACTTC; cdr3_aa: CAWALLRGFGTQYF
clone_size: -; d_call: -; v_call: TRBV5-1; j_call: TRBJ1-1; cdr3_nt: TGCGCCAGCAGCTTGAGAGGGGGTGAAGCTTTCTTT; cdr3_aa: CASSLRGGEAFF
clone_size: -; d_call: TRBD1; v_call: TRBV5-1; j_call: TRBJ1-2; cdr3_nt: TGCGCCAGCAGCTTCCGACAGGGGGGTGGCTACACCTTC; cdr3_aa: CASSFRQGGGYTF
clone_size: few; d_call: TRBD1; v_call: TRBV19; j_call: TRBJ2-5; cdr3_nt: TGTGCCAGTAGCTTCGGGACAGCACAAGAGACCCAGTACTTC; cdr3_aa: CASSFGTAQETQYF
clone_size: few; d_call: TRBD1; v_call: TRBV7-9; j_call: TRBJ1-1; cdr3_nt: TGTGCCAGCAGCGGCCGGACAGGAAACACTGAAGCTTTCTTT; cdr3_aa: CASSGRTGNTEAFF
clone_size: -; d_call: -; v_call: TRBV19; j_call: TRBJ1-3; cdr3_nt: TGTGCCAGCAGGCGGGGAGGAAACACCATATATTTT; cdr3_aa: CASRRGGNTIYF
clone_size: -; d_call: TRBD1; v_call: TRBV7-2; j_call: TRBJ1-2; cdr3_nt: TGTGCCAGCAGCTTCCGGACAGGGGACTATGGCTACACCTTC; cdr3_aa: CASSFRTGDYGYTF
clone_size: once; d_call: -; v_call: TRBV11-1; j_call: TRBJ2-2; cdr3_nt: TGTGCCAGCAGCTTAGCTGCCCCCGGGGAGCTGTTTTTT; cdr3_aa: CASSLAAPGELFF
clone_size: once; d_call: -; v_call: TRBV28; j_call: TRBJ2-7; cdr3_nt: TGTGCCAGCAGTTTGTCGGGGGTAAGGGAGCAGTACTTC; cdr3_aa: CASSLSGVREQYF
clone_size: few; d_call: -; v_call: TRBV4-1; j_call: TRBJ2-2; cdr3_nt: TGCGCCAGCAGCCAAGAAAGGCAGGGGATCGGGGAGCTGTTTTTT; cdr3_aa: CASSQERQGIGELFF
clone_size: few; d_call: TRBD1; v_call: TRBV6-6; j_call: TRBJ1-1; cdr3_nt: TGTGCCAGCAGTTGGACAGGGGTGAACACTGAAGCTTTCTTT; cdr3_aa: CASSWTGVNTEAFF
clone_size: -; d_call: -; v_call: TRBV19; j_call: TRBJ1-1; cdr3_nt: TGTGCCAGTGGGGGGCGGGGCACTGAAGCTTTCTTT; cdr3_aa: CASGGRGTEAFF
clone_size: few; d_call: -; v_call: TRBV9; j_call: TRBJ1-1; cdr3_nt: TGTGCCAGCAGCGTAGCGATAAACACTGAAGCTTTCTTT; cdr3_aa: CASSVAINTEAFF
clone_size: once; d_call: -; v_call: TRBV2; j_call: TRBJ1-2; cdr3_nt: TGTGCCAGCAGTGTGGGGGGGGCTAACTATTATGGCTACACCTTC; cdr3_aa: CASSVGGANYYGYTF
clone_size: -; d_call: -; v_call: TRBV7-9; j_call: TRBJ2-1; cdr3_nt: TGTGCCACCTCCTTGTGGGACAATGAGCAGTTCTTC; cdr3_aa: CATSLWDNEQFF
clone_size: -; d_call: -; v_call: TRBV6-5; j_call: TRBJ1-3; cdr3_nt: TGTGCCAGCAGCGCAGGGTTCTCCGGAAACACCATATATTTT; cdr3_aa: CASSAGFSGNTIYF
clone_size: -; d_call: -; v_call: TRBV9; j_call: TRBJ1-5; cdr3_nt: TGTGCCAGCAGCGAGGGGGAACGTCAGCCCCAGCATTTT; cdr3_aa: CASSEGERQPQHF
clone_size: -; d_call: -; v_call: TRBV19; j_call: TRBJ2-6; cdr3_nt: TGTGCCAGTAGTATGTGGGGGCCTGGGGCCAACGTCCTGACTTTC; cdr3_aa: CASSMWGPGANVLTF
clone_size: -; d_call: TRBD2; v_call: TRBV7-2; j_call: TRBJ2-1; cdr3_nt: TGTGCCAGCAGCTCCCTTTTAGCGGGGGGGCAGGGATACAATGAGCAGTTCTTC; cdr3_aa: CASSSLLAGGQGYNEQFF
clone_size: once; d_call: -; v_call: TRBV27; j_call: TRBJ2-7; cdr3_nt: TGTGCCAGCAGCTTCTCGCTTCCGCCTGGGGGACATATCTACGAGCAGTACTTC; cdr3_aa: CASSFSLPPGGHIYEQYF
clone_size: -; d_call: -; v_call: TRBV5-1; j_call: TRBJ2-7; cdr3_nt: TGCGCCAGCAGCTTGTACGGACTATCCTACGAGCAGTACTTC; cdr3_aa: CASSLYGLSYEQYF
clone_size: -; d_call: -; v_call: TRBV18; j_call: TRBJ1-2; cdr3_nt: TGTGCCAGCTCAACTCTCAGCGAGGGGGGCTACACCTTC; cdr3_aa: CASSTLSEGGYTF
clone_size: few; d_call: -; v_call: TRBV28; j_call: TRBJ1-5; cdr3_nt: TGTGCCAGCAGCCTCCCCTTGGGCAATCAGCCCCAGCATTTT; cdr3_aa: CASSLPLGNQPQHF
clone_size: -; d_call: TRBD1; v_call: TRBV9; j_call: TRBJ1-1; cdr3_nt: TGTGCCAGCAGCTTAGACAGGGGGAGAGCTTTCTTT; cdr3_aa: CASSLDRGRAFF
clone_size: once; d_call: -; v_call: TRBV5-8; j_call: TRBJ2-3; cdr3_nt: TGTGCCAGCAGCTTGGACCGGAATACGCAGTATTTT; cdr3_aa: CASSLDRNTQYF
clone_size: -; d_call: -; v_call: TRBV6-5; j_call: TRBJ2-5; cdr3_nt: TGTGCCAGCAGTAGAAACAGGGAAGGGACCCAGTACTTC; cdr3_aa: CASSRNREGTQYF
clone_size: -; d_call: -; v_call: TRBV27; j_call: TRBJ1-6; cdr3_nt: TGTGCCAGCAGACTTCTAAGCTCCTATAATTCACCCCTCCACTTT; cdr3_aa: CASRLLSSYNSPLHF
clone_size: -; d_call: TRBD1; v_call: TRBV7-2; j_call: TRBJ2-7; cdr3_nt: TGTGCCAGCAGCCTAGAGACAGGGCAGCAGTACTTC; cdr3_aa: CASSLETGQQYF
clone_size: -; d_call: -; v_call: TRBV30; j_call: TRBJ2-4; cdr3_nt: TGTGCCTGGAACCCGCAGGGGCCGGGGAACATTCAGTACTTC; cdr3_aa: CAWNPQGPGNIQYF
clone_size: -; d_call: -; v_call: TRBV19; j_call: TRBJ2-3; cdr3_nt: TGTGCCAGTTCCCCTAGGAACACCGAGGTAGATACGCAGTATTTT; cdr3_aa: CASSPRNTEVDTQYF
clone_size: -; d_call: -; v_call: TRBV19; j_call: TRBJ1-2; cdr3_nt: TGTGCCAGTAGCAGAGGGACGGCTAACTATGGCTACACCTTC; cdr3_aa: CASSRGTANYGYTF
clone_size: once; d_call: -; v_call: TRBV15; j_call: TRBJ1-3; cdr3_nt: TGTGCCACCAGCAGACCAACTACTGGAAACACCATATATTTT; cdr3_aa: CATSRPTTGNTIYF
clone_size: once; d_call: -; v_call: TRBV7-2; j_call: TRBJ2-1; cdr3_nt: TGTGCCAGCAGCTTAGCTGGGACGGGTAATGAGCAGTTCTTC; cdr3_aa: CASSLAGTGNEQFF
clone_size: -; d_call: -; v_call: TRBV7-9; j_call: TRBJ2-1; cdr3_nt: TGTGCCAGCAGCCTTCGGACTAACAATGAGCAGTTCTTC; cdr3_aa: CASSLRTNNEQFF
clone_size: -; d_call: -; v_call: TRBV6-1; j_call: TRBJ2-5; cdr3_nt: TGTGCCAGCGTACCTTCAGGGAGGGAGACCCAGTACTTC; cdr3_aa: CASVPSGRETQYF
clone_size: -; d_call: -; v_call: TRBV29-1; j_call: TRBJ2-2; cdr3_nt: TGCAGCGTTGAAGTACCTCTCGGGCAGTACACCGGGGAGCTGTTTTTT; cdr3_aa: CSVEVPLGQYTGELFF
clone_size: -; d_call: -; v_call: TRBV7-2; j_call: TRBJ2-5; cdr3_nt: TGTGCCAGCAGCTTAATCCCGGGGGAGACCCAGTACTTC; cdr3_aa: CASSLIPGETQYF
clone_size: -; d_call: -; v_call: TRBV27; j_call: TRBJ2-5; cdr3_nt: TGTGCCAGCAGCATGGGACACGTCGGGGAGACCCAGTACTTC; cdr3_aa: CASSMGHVGETQYF